A selection of T cell receptor beta chains follows, all from one sample in a study of technical replicates of blood from a few donors. Profiling relied on immunoSEQ multiplex PCR, and the TCRdb table lists in-frame clones only, not all of them. The repertoire includes about 73,000 clones, roughly 93% of them detected once, and roughly 0.25% sits in the top ten. The specimen sequenced was T cells isolated from PBMCs. These receptor sequences come from a human donor in good health. Both conserved end residues are part of each CDR3. D genes are given only for firm matches. Clone sizes are given selectively: once, few, many, or a class where the clone is expanded.

size	D	V	J	CDR3	DNA
.	TRBD1	TRBV5-8	TRBJ1-4	CASSSPRDRRTRKLFF	TGTGCCAGCAGCTCCCCCAGGGACAGGCGAACCAGAAAACTGTTTTTT
.	.	TRBV19	TRBJ1-1	CASSSSRHEAFF	TGTGCCAGTAGTAGTTCCAGGCACGAAGCTTTCTTT
once	.	TRBV2	TRBJ1-2	CASSLDRDRIYGYTF	TGTGCCAGCAGCCTAGACCGTGACAGGATTTATGGCTACACCTTC
.	.	TRBV28	TRBJ2-7	CASSIGGWGPTYEQYF	TGTGCCAGCAGCATCGGGGGGTGGGGGCCGACCTACGAGCAGTACTTC
.	.	TRBV7-2	TRBJ2-7	CASSPISGNSYEQYF	TGTGCCAGCAGCCCAATTAGCGGTAACTCCTACGAGCAGTACTTC
.	.	TRBV4-1	TRBJ1-5	CASSQDSAQGYQPQHF	TGCGCCAGCAGCCAAGATTCGGCGCAGGGCTATCAGCCCCAGCATTTT
.	.	TRBV19	TRBJ2-2	CASSMSSVYTGELFF	TGTGCCAGTAGTATGTCCAGTGTATACACCGGGGAGCTGTTTTTT
.	.	TRBV4-1	TRBJ1-1	CASSQADQGLNTEAFF	TGCGCCAGCAGCCAGGCAGACCAGGGTCTGAACACTGAAGCTTTCTTT
.	.	TRBV9	TRBJ2-7	CASKGGTSYEQYF	TGTGCCAGCAAAGGGGGAACCTCCTACGAGCAGTACTTC
.	TRBD1	TRBV7-9	TRBJ2-1	CASSLKSWPDRGNEQFF	TGTGCCAGCAGCTTAAAAAGTTGGCCGGACAGGGGCAATGAGCAGTTCTTC
.	.	TRBV28	TRBJ2-7	CASGVEGLGYEQYF	TGTGCCAGCGGAGTTGAGGGACTTGGCTACGAGCAGTACTTC
.	TRBD1	TRBV19	TRBJ2-7	CASSDFPGTGVYEQYF	TGTGCCAGTAGCGATTTCCCCGGGACAGGAGTCTACGAGCAGTACTTC
.	.	TRBV10-3	TRBJ2-1	CAIRGTGTPNEQFF	TGTGCCATCAGGGGAACCGGGACTCCCAATGAGCAGTTCTTC
.	.	TRBV27	TRBJ1-1	CASSLGKRQEQAFF	TGTGCCAGCAGCCTTGGAAAGAGACAGGAACAAGCTTTCTTT
once	TRBD1	TRBV5-4	TRBJ1-1	CASSRGGQGVFGEAFF	TGTGCCAGCAGCCGAGGGGGACAGGGGGTATTCGGTGAAGCTTTCTTT
.	TRBD2	TRBV7-9	TRBJ2-6	CASSDPTSGGVDGANVLTF	TGTGCCAGCAGCGACCCGACTAGCGGGGGGGTGGATGGGGCCAACGTCCTGACTTTC
once	TRBD2	TRBV27	TRBJ2-7	CASSYVRREGPYEQYF	TGTGCCAGCAGTTACGTTAGGCGGGAGGGCCCTTACGAGCAGTACTTC
once	.	TRBV7-9	TRBJ1-2	CASSFKGNYLYTF	TGTGCCAGCAGCTTTAAGGGGAATTATCTCTACACCTTC
.	.	TRBV5-1	TRBJ2-2	CASSLVGPDTGELFF	TGCGCCAGCAGCTTGGTGGGGCCCGACACCGGGGAGCTGTTTTTT
.	TRBD2	TRBV29-1	TRBJ2-1	CSVEDLERDTLSSYNEQFF	TGCAGCGTTGAAGATCTAGAGCGGGATACCTTGAGCTCCTACAATGAGCAGTTCTTC
.	.	TRBV4-2	TRBJ2-5	CASSQDQGGTKTQYF	TGTGCCAGCAGCCAAGATCAAGGCGGGACGAAGACCCAGTACTTC
once	.	TRBV19	TRBJ1-1	CASSTSSVMNTEAFF	TGTGCCAGTAGTACCTCAAGCGTTATGAACACTGAAGCTTTCTTT
.	.	TRBV5-1	TRBJ2-7	CASRGDSYEQYF	TGCGCCAGCAGAGGGGACTCCTACGAGCAGTACTTC
.	.	TRBV19	TRBJ2-2	CATLGRDGELFF	TGTGCCACCCTAGGGAGAGACGGGGAGCTGTTTTTT
.	.	TRBV7-9	TRBJ1-2	CASSLVGDYGYTF	TGTGCCAGCAGCTTAGTAGGGGACTATGGCTACACCTTC
few	.	TRBV29-1	TRBJ1-1	CSAPTGNTEAFF	TGCAGTGCCCCCACGGGGAACACTGAAGCTTTCTTT
.	.	TRBV4-2	TRBJ1-5	CASSQATLSPNQPQHF	TGTGCCAGCAGCCAGGCAACCCTGTCTCCCAATCAGCCCCAGCATTTT
.	.	TRBV15	TRBJ1-4	CATSRVARMANEKLFF	TGTGCCACCAGCAGAGTCGCGAGAATGGCTAATGAAAAACTGTTTTTT
.	.	TRBV28	TRBJ2-1	CASSQGMAADKYNEQFF	TGTGCCAGCAGCCAGGGGATGGCAGCGGACAAATACAATGAGCAGTTCTTC